The 4 T cell receptor beta chains below all came from one sample that was sequenced in a study of PD-L1 blockade in urothelial cancer. Time point denoted: pretreatment peripheral blood. Sequencing used immunoSEQ multiplex PCR; TCRdb keeps in-frame clones, though not all of them. The data show about 85,000 clones, about 85% seen once. The sample here was PBMCs, taken around atezolizumab (anti-PD-L1) treatment. Receptor source: a man in his fifties or sixties with urothelial cancer.

The gene calls are TRBV5-8 and TRBJ1-5; TRBD1 aligns across 8 bases. The CDR3 covers 14 residues. The germline CDR1 and CDR2 sequences are SGHTS and YDEGEE. V was pared by 5 bases and J by 3 bases, with 4 bases of the junction left unmatched. CDR3 nucleotides: TGTGCCAGCAGTTGGACAGGGAACAATCAGCCCCAGCATTTT. The encoded protein is CASSWTGNNQPQHF.

This clone has only a few counts. This chain links TRBV10-3 with TRBJ1-2; 7 bases fit TRBD1. V lost 2 bases and J lost 3; bases outside the gene matches: 6. CDR1 ENHRY and CDR2 SYGVKD come from the germline V gene. The CDR3 has 15 residues. CDR3 residues: CAISETGQPDYGYTF. CDR3 coding DNA: TGTGCCATCAGTGAGACGGGACAGCCCGACTATGGCTACACCTTC.

V gene TRBV18 combines with J gene TRBJ1-5; the D is unclear. Germline V gives CDR1 KGHSH, CDR2 LQKENI. V lost 2 bases and J 5 bases, leaving 4 bases between the germline ends. CDR3 length: 12 amino acids. The CDR3 sequence: CASSPGYQPQHF. DNA for the CDR3: TGTGCCAGCTCACCAGGCTATCAGCCCCAGCATTTT.

The chain links TRBV2 to TRBJ2-7; 8 bases align to TRBD2. CDR1 is SNHLY, CDR2 FYNNEI, per germline. The length of the CDR3 is 15 residues. J gave up 5 bases and V 3 bases, and 9 bases lay outside the gene matches. The DNA for the CDR3 is TGTGCCAGCAGTGATCGCGGGGGGAGGATGAACGAGCAGTACTTC. The encoded protein is CASSDRGGRMNEQYF. Filled out from reference TRBV2 and TRBJ2-7, the complete variable domain reads EPEVTQTPSHQVTQMGQEVILRCVPISNHLYFYWYRQILGQKVEFLVSFYNNEISEKSEIFDDQFSVERPDGSNFTLKIRSTKLEDSAMYFCASSDRGGRMNEQYFGPGTRLTVT.